The next 10 T cell receptor beta chains were all read from a single sample in a study of prognosis after radiotherapy for stage I lung cancer. CDR3 of TCR beta was amplified from genomic DNA via a two-round multiplex PCR. Used in first-round PCR were primers specific to each TRBV and TRBJ gene. TCRdb reprocessed the multiplex PCR reads with MiXCR, giving one entry per CDR3 protein. The sample lists around 20,000 distinct CDR3 sequences; around 50% were seen once. Sequences were derived from PBMCs, sampled before or after stereotactic body radiation therapy (not recorded which). The receptors originated from a donor over 45 with non-small cell lung cancer.

Regarding this clonotype: Because it lacks the conserved phenylalanine or tryptophan at the end, this CDR3 is likely a read error. The V gene is TRBV6-1, the J gene TRBJ2-6; TRBD1 matches 11 bases. Germline V gene lookup returns CDR1 MNHNS and CDR2 SASEGT. The CDR3 runs to 17 residues. The DNA of the CDR3 is TGTGCCAGCGGATGGACAGGGGGCAGCTCTGGAGCCAACGTCCTGACTTCC. Its protein product is CASGWTGGSSGANVLTS.

This clonotype was seen a single time. This chain uses TRBV27 with TRBJ2-1, with TRBD1 matching over 8 bases. V shed 5 bases and J 2 bases; nucleotides not matched to a gene: 5. CDR1 MNHEY and CDR2 SMNVEV come from the germline V gene (reference sequence). The CDR3 has 15 amino acids. The CDR3 bases are TGTGCCAGCAGTCAATCACAGGGGGCCTACAATGAGCAGTTCTTC. Translating gives CASSQSQGAYNEQFF.

By sample share, this clonotype is medium-sized. The chain combines TRBV20-1 with TRBJ2-6; possible D gene TRBD2, 6 bases. The CDR3 runs 17 residues. V dropped 6 bases and J dropped 1 base, with 19 bases sitting between them. Per the germline V gene, CDR1 is DFQATT and CDR2 is SNEGSKA (reference sequence). CDR3 protein: CSAAGGTRGSGANVLTF. CDR3 nucleotide sequence: TGCAGTGCAGCGGGCGGGACCCGGGGTTCTGGGGCCAACGTCCTGACTTTC.

This clonotype was detected many times. The germline gene is not matched at one end of the junction; a read error may be the cause. The chain links TRBV20-1 to TRBJ2-1, with 8 bases that match TRBD2. CDR3 length: 11 residues. Per germline, CDR1 DFQATT and CDR2 SNEGSKA (reference sequence). CDR3 nucleotides: TGTGGCGGGAGGATCGGCCCTGAGCAGTTCTTC. The encoded protein is CGGRIGPEQFF.

This clonotype has a count of ten or more. This chain joins TRBV6-4 and TRBJ1-2; TRBD1 matches 9 bases. V shed 6 bases, J shed 3 bases, and the junction held 8 bases outside the gene matches. CDR3 length: 15 residues. In germline, CDR1 is MRHNA, CDR2 SNTAGT. CDR3 amino acids: CASSPMGQGDYGYTF. The CDR3 nucleotides read TGTGCCAGCAGCCCCATGGGACAGGGAGACTATGGCTACACCTTC.

This clonotype was picked up many times. V is TRBV19 and J is TRBJ1-1; D is unresolved. V lost 4 bases, J lost 3 bases, and 9 bases lay in between. The CDR3 extends over 13 amino acids. In germline, CDR1 is LNHDA, CDR2 SQIVND (reference sequence). CDR3 amino acids: CASSKNGDTEAFF. CDR3 bases: TGTGCCAGTAGTAAGAATGGGGACACTGAAGCTTTCTTT.

This clonotype is medium-sized in the sample. The genes are TRBV11-3 and TRBJ2-2, with 12 positions matching TRBD1. Germline CDR1 reads SGHNT; CDR2 reads YENEEA. V shed 7 bases and J 7 bases; nucleotides not matched to a gene: 4. This CDR3 spans 14 amino acids. The CDR3 protein is CASKGQGAIGELFF. CDR3 DNA sequence: TGTGCCAGCAAGGGACAGGGGGCGATCGGGGAGCTGTTTTTT.

This clonotype has at least ten counts. This rearrangement joins TRBV28 to TRBJ1-1; the D is unclear. The length of the CDR3 is 13 residues. Between the trimmed V and J ends, which lost 10 bases and 4 bases, there was a span of 16 bases. From germline, CDR1 is MDHEN and CDR2 SYDVKM. CDR3 loop: CATSGGWSTEAFF. The CDR3 bases are TGTGCCACCTCGGGAGGGTGGAGCACTGAAGCTTTCTTT.

Only one count was recorded for this clonotype. The rearrangement joins TRBV11-2 to TRBJ2-5; weak D call: TRBD1 (5 bases). Trimming shortened V by 9 bases and J by 2 bases, and 16 bases separated the two germline ends. Germline assignment: CDR1 SGHAT and CDR2 FQNNGV. This CDR3 is 14 amino acids long. The CDR3: CASSRGLQQETQYF. CDR3 nucleotides: TGTGCCAGTAGTAGGGGTCTACAGCAAGAGACCCAGTACTTC.

Turning to this clonotype: A far larger clone is off by one base, so a read error is likely. The J gene is TRBJ1-6, the V gene TRBV6-5; 9 bases align to TRBD1. V shed 6 bases and J 6 bases; nucleotides not matched to a gene: 9. CDR3 size: 16 residues. Germline V gene sequence: CDR1 MNHEY, CDR2 SVGAGI. The CDR3 DNA reads TGTGCCAGCAGCGGAACCGGGACAGGGCTTAATTCACCCCTCCACTTT. Amino acid sequence: CASSGTGTGLNSPLHF.